This T cell receptor (beta chain) was retrieved from a study of glioma-infiltrating T cells after dendritic cell vaccination. About the research overall: Dendritic cell vaccination trial patients had either newly diagnosed or recurrent glioblastoma. Dendritic cells derived from monocytes and pulsed with autologous tumor lysate formed the vaccine.

V was pared by 4 bases and J by 1 base, with 6 bases of the junction left unmatched. In germline, CDR1 is WSHSY, CDR2 SAAADI. This CDR3 spans 15 amino acids. The primer mix had 60 V beta and 13 J beta primers. The method was immunoSEQ multiplex PCR; TCRdb's version includes in-frame clones alone and lacks a portion of them. The repertoire includes around 60,000 clones, 86% of them detected once, and roughly 12% sits in the top ten. As for time point: after dendritic cell vaccination, including at tumor progression/relapse. Blood PBMC samples: pre-vaccination, two weeks post third vaccination, and at tumor progression.

The source of this sequence is a human donor with glioblastoma. The V call is TRBV10-2, the J call TRBJ1-1; 7 bases map to TRBD1. This specimen consisted of blood, obtained after dendritic cell vaccination. The chain's CDR3 is CASSGWGQTNTEAFF. As DNA, the CDR3 is TGCGCCAGCAGTGGGTGGGGACAGACGAACACTGAAGCTTTCTTT.